The present TCR beta chain was sequenced within a study of T cells in Graves' hyperthyroidism and ophthalmopathy. RNA transcripts gave rise to amplified TCR beta CDR3 regions. First-round RT-PCR with HTBI primers amplified the TCR CDR3 region. TCRdb reprocessed the multiplex PCR reads with MiXCR, giving one entry per CDR3 protein. Among approximately 740,000 distinct CDR3 sequences, 11% to 15% were seen once, and the ten largest hold roughly 10%. Study-wide results and caveats: For ophthalmopathy, model prediction preceded onset by a median 6.5 months. Among clonotypes expanded in thyroid above 0.001, most were also found in blood.

This clonotype was counted between two and nine times. As yet, its antigen is unknown. An absence of ophthalmopathy progression within 18 months meant stable Graves' hyperthyroidism. Diagnoses were made from clinical symptoms, serum measures (thyroxine and TRAb), thyroid ultrasound and orbital computed tomography. V was shortened by 5 bases and J by 1 base, with 20 bases between the two germline ends. The length of the CDR3 is 16 residues. CDR1 and CDR2 from the germline V gene are DFQATT and SNEGSKA (reference sequence). This chain connects TRBV20-1 to TRBJ2-5, with a possible D match to TRBD2 (6 bases). Sequencing was done on a sample of blood. The source is a woman aged 18-29 years with Graves' hyperthyroidism. DNA of the CDR3: TGCAGTGCTCGACCCTCTTGGGGCGGGATCCAAGAGACCCAGTACTTC. Residues: CSARPSWGGIQETQYF.